What follows are 32 T cell receptor beta chains derived from one specimen sequenced in a study of T cells in Graves' hyperthyroidism and ophthalmopathy. RNA transcripts provided the source from which TCR beta CDR3 regions were amplified. First-round RT-PCR targeting the TCR CDR3 was performed with the HTBI primer set. In TCRdb, the multiplex PCR reads were re-called with MiXCR into one record per CDR3 protein. This repertoire shows hundreds of thousands of distinct CDR3 sequences, approximately 15% found once; its top ten account for roughly 3.4%. Sequencing was carried out using blood. The receptors shown here come from a woman aged 40 to 50 with Graves' ophthalmopathy.

This clonotype was counted many times. The J gene is TRBJ1-2, the V gene TRBV2; TRBD1 is a possible D gene (5 bases). V was shortened by 1 base and J by 6 bases, with 15 bases between the two germline ends. In germline, CDR1 is SNHLY, CDR2 FYNNEI. This CDR3 has 15 amino acids. CDR3 coding DNA: TGTGCCAGCAGTGAAGGAGGAAGGGGACGCCATGGCTACACCTTC. Amino acids: CASSEGGRGRHGYTF.

The table lists this clonotype with a few counts. V gene TRBV10-1 combines with J gene TRBJ1-5, with D uncertain. The CDR3 is made up of 10 amino acids. The germline V gene encodes CDR1 WNHNN and CDR2 SYGVQD (reference sequence). Trimming stripped 7 bases from V and 8 bases from J, with 6 bases between. The CDR3 sequence is CASITEPQHF. As DNA, the CDR3 is TGCGCCAGCATCACGGAGCCCCAGCATTTT.

About this clonotype itself: A read error may be the cause here, since a much bigger clone is one base away. CDR3 region: CASSPSGGTGEQYF. The CDR3 DNA reads TGTGCCAGCAGCCCCAGTGGGGGTACCGGCGAGCAGTACTTC. The gene calls are TRBV7-3 and TRBJ2-7, with D perhaps matching TRBD1 or TRBD2 (5 bases each). Trimming left V 5 bases short and J 6 bases short, with 17 bases between. CDR1 and CDR2 (germline): SGHTA, FQGTGA. CDR3 size: 14 residues. The full variable domain, in which reference TRBV7-3 and TRBJ2-7 provide the parts outside the CDR3, is GAGVSQTPSNKVTEKGKYVELRCDPISGHTALYWYRQSLGQGPEFLIYFQGTGAADDSGLPNDRFFAVRPEGSVSTLKIQRTERGDSAVYLCASSPSGGTGEQYFGPGTRLTVT.

Here the CDR3 DNA reads TGTGCCAGCCAGGGAGCTCGGCCAGATACGCAGTATTTT. This encodes CASQGARPDTQYF. This chain links TRBV6-1 with TRBJ2-3, with D possibly being TRBD1 or TRBD2 (5 bases each). The CDR3 totals 13 residues. V gave up 8 bases and J gave up 4 bases, with 13 bases separating them. CDR1 is MNHNS, CDR2 SASEGT, per germline.

In its sample, this clonotype was seen many times. The chain employs TRBV2 and TRBJ1-6; 8 nucleotides match TRBD1. The CDR3 spans 15 residues. The V segment lost 6 bases and the J segment 6 bases; nucleotides outside the gene matches: 7. Germline CDR1 SNHLY, CDR2 FYNNEI. The DNA for the CDR3 is TGTGCCAGCAGCGGACAGGGTGGTCCTAATTCACCCCTCCACTTT. Translation gives CASSGQGGPNSPLHF.

This clonotype was detected ten times or more. The rearrangement joins TRBV12-3 or TRBV12-4 to TRBJ1-5; D call uncertain. With 3 bases removed from V and 7 bases from J, the gap between germline ends came to 16 bases. This CDR3 has 15 amino acids. The CDR3 bases are TGTGCCAGCAGTTTTGTTCTGGGGAGTTACCAGCCCCAGCATTTT. This sequence encodes CASSFVLGSYQPQHF.

This clonotype was recorded many times. The gene calls are TRBV18 and TRBJ2-3; 10 positions agree with TRBD1. V lost 2 bases and J lost 4; bases outside the gene matches: 3. CDR1 KGHSH and CDR2 LQKENI come from the germline V gene. There are 15 residues in the CDR3. The CDR3 nucleotides read TGTGCCAGCTCACCAAGACAGGGGGCTGCAGATACGCAGTATTTT. Its protein is CASSPRQGAADTQYF.

The CDR3 DNA reads TGTGCCAGCAGCGTCCGGCTAGCGGGAGGATACAATGAGCAGTTCTTC. It is translated as CASSVRLAGGYNEQFF. The V and J genes are TRBV9 and TRBJ2-1; 11 bases align to TRBD2. From germline, CDR1 is SGDLS and CDR2 YYNGEE. V shed 2 bases, J shed 4 bases, and the junction held 5 bases outside the gene matches. This CDR3 comprises 16 residues.

This clonotype was counted at least ten times. The chain has TRBV7-9 and TRBJ2-1; 8 bases match TRBD1. This CDR3 has 15 amino acids. The junction had 6 bases not matched to a gene; V was cut back by 4 bases and J by 4 bases. Germline V gene data show CDR1 as SEHNR and CDR2 as FQNEAQ (reference sequence). The CDR3 coding sequence is TGTGCCAGCAGCTCTACGGGACAGGTATACAATGAGCAGTTCTTC. Amino acid sequence: CASSSTGQVYNEQFF.

This clonotype was detected a few times. This sequence joins TRBV10-3 and TRBJ1-2; 9 bases line up with TRBD1. J gave up 10 bases and V 6 bases, and 6 bases lay outside the gene matches. CDR3 length: 12 amino acids. Germline V gene sequence: CDR1 ENHRY, CDR2 SYGVKD. The CDR3 coding sequence is TGTGCCATCAGCCGGGACAGGGCGGCCTACACCTTC. It is translated as CAISRDRAAYTF.

Ten or more counts support this clonotype. The chain couples TRBV10-3 to TRBJ2-7; 8 bases are shared with TRBD1. V trimming: 0 bases; J trimming: 5 bases; junction bases outside the gene matches: 3. The CDR3 has 14 amino acids. Per germline, CDR1 ENHRY and CDR2 SYGVKD. The CDR3 nucleotides are TGTGCCATCAGTGAGTCCGGACAGGGCCACGAGCAGTACTTC. Translated, it gives CAISESGQGHEQYF.

This clonotype was recorded many times. This rearrangement joins TRBV30 to TRBJ1-1; D remains unclear. Trimming shortened V by 2 bases and J by 1 base, and 5 bases separated the two germline ends. Germline CDR1 is GTSNPN and CDR2 is SVGIG (reference sequence). This CDR3 region has 12 residues. The CDR3 is CAWSYANTEAFF. CDR3 sequence (DNA): TGTGCCTGGAGTTACGCGAACACTGAAGCTTTCTTT.

The chain links TRBV7-9 to TRBJ2-5; D is perhaps TRBD1 or TRBD2 (6 bases each). CDR3 size: 17 residues. Trimming took off 0 bases at V and 0 bases at J, with 14 bases between the two ends. CDR1 is SEHNR, CDR2 FQNEAQ, per germline (reference sequence). CDR3 in DNA: TGTGCCAGCAGCTTAGCCCCGGGGGCCTCGTACCAAGAGACCCAGTACTTC. This sequence encodes CASSLAPGASYQETQYF.

To note about this clonotype: At one end the junction does not follow the germline gene, possibly because of a read error. This chain connects TRBV7-6 to TRBJ2-4; 7 nucleotides line up with TRBD2. Germline V CDR1 and CDR2: SGHVS, FNYEAQ. This CDR3 is 15 amino acids long. CDR3 sequence: CASSQPGEGKNIQYF. Written as DNA, the CDR3 is TGCGCCAGCAGCCAACCCGGGGAGGGCAAAAACATTCAGTACTTC.

The rearrangement links TRBV15 to TRBJ2-7; possibly TRBD2 for D (5 bases). Looked up from germline, CDR1 is LNHNV and CDR2 is YYDKDF (reference sequence). V lost 3 bases to trimming and J lost 3 bases, with 12 bases between them. The CDR3 runs 14 residues. In DNA, the CDR3 is TGTGCCACCAGCAGGGAGGACGGGGACTACGAGCAGTACTTC. Translating it yields CATSREDGDYEQYF.

This clonotype has a handful of counts. This chain uses TRBV5-1 with TRBJ2-1; D ambiguous. Trimming took off 0 bases at V and 7 bases at J, with 8 bases between the two ends. Germline V CDR1 and CDR2: SGHRS, YFSETQ. The CDR3 covers 13 residues. The CDR3 region is CASSLGAVNEQFF. CDR3 bases: TGCGCCAGCAGCTTGGGAGCTGTTAATGAGCAGTTCTTC.

This clonotype was counted at least ten times. The chain combines TRBV12-3 or TRBV12-4 with TRBJ1-1; no clear D. V was cut by 10 bases and J by 4 bases, with 7 bases left in between. The CDR3 runs to 10 residues. The CDR3 spells CATRGTEAFF. Here the CDR3 DNA reads TGTGCCACCCGGGGCACTGAAGCTTTCTTT.

In this sample, this clonotype turned up many times. This chain links TRBV28 with TRBJ2-1, with 13 bases aligning to TRBD2. The CDR3 loop spans 16 amino acids. Germline values: CDR1 MDHEN, CDR2 SYDVKM. The trim removed 5 bases at V and 5 bases at J, leaving 6 bases unmatched. This CDR3 reads CASSRPGTSGDNEQFF. Written as DNA, the CDR3 is TGTGCCAGCAGTCGCCCCGGGACTAGCGGGGACAATGAGCAGTTCTTC.

This clonotype was recorded at least ten times. J is TRBJ2-3 and V is TRBV12-3 or TRBV12-4; TRBD2 agrees at 13 bases. The V and J ends lost 7 bases and 6 bases, in that order; junction bases with no gene match: 7. CDR3 length: 15 amino acids. CDR3 sequence: CASKKQGLAGDTQYF. The CDR3 nucleotides are TGTGCCAGCAAGAAGCAGGGACTAGCGGGGGATACGCAGTATTTT.

The rearrangement joins TRBV11-2 to TRBJ1-1; 8 positions match TRBD1. Unmatched junction bases numbered 9, after V lost 5 bases and J lost 13 bases. This CDR3 has 12 amino acids. Germline V gene data show CDR1 as SGHAT and CDR2 as FQNNGV. CDR3 amino acids: CASSTYRGIRFF. The CDR3 coding sequence is TGTGCCAGCAGCACCTACAGGGGGATCCGTTTCTTT.

V gene TRBV10-3 combines with J gene TRBJ2-3; D is perhaps TRBD2 (5 bases). The germline V gene has CDR1 ENHRY and CDR2 SYGVKD. The CDR3 runs 14 residues. Between the trimmed V and J ends, which lost 2 bases and 3 bases, there was a span of 9 bases. The CDR3 DNA reads as TGTGCCATCAGTGAGGGGTGGGAGACAGATACGCAGTATTTT. Its translation: CAISEGWETDTQYF.

This clonotype has more than one count but fewer than ten. The chain links TRBV29-1 to TRBJ2-1, with 11 bases identical to TRBD2. Looked up from germline, CDR1 is SQVTM and CDR2 is ANQGSEA. The CDR3 has 13 amino acids. V lost 5 bases, J lost 5 bases, and 2 bases stayed unmatched. The chain's CDR3 is CSVSGLADNEQFF. CDR3 bases: TGCAGCGTTTCGGGACTAGCGGACAATGAGCAGTTCTTC.

The V and J genes are TRBV29-1 and TRBJ2-2; D is unresolved. CDR1 SQVTM and CDR2 ANQGSEA come from the germline V gene. The CDR3 sequence is 12 residues long. V lost 4 bases, J lost 1 base, and 4 bases lay in between. The CDR3 is CSVGMNTGELFF. CDR3 in DNA: TGCAGCGTTGGGATGAACACCGGGGAGCTGTTTTTT.

This clonotype showed up many times. The V gene is TRBV9, the J gene TRBJ2-5, with 7 bases identical to TRBD1. The CDR3 has 14 residues. The V gene's germline CDR1 is SGDLS and CDR2 YYNGEE. J gave up 2 bases and V 0 bases, and 1 base lay outside the gene matches. The CDR3 here is CASSVGTGQETQYF. The CDR3 nucleotides read TGTGCCAGCAGCGTAGGGACAGGTCAAGAGACCCAGTACTTC.

The chain links TRBV29-1 to TRBJ2-2; D may be TRBD2 (6 bases). The CDR3 contains 16 residues. The V gene's germline CDR1 is SQVTM and CDR2 ANQGSEA. V lost 4 bases, J lost 0 bases, and 15 bases lay in between. This CDR3 reads CSVAGGAGPNTGELFF. In DNA, the CDR3 is TGCAGCGTTGCCGGGGGTGCGGGGCCGAACACCGGGGAGCTGTTTTTT.

Concerning this clonotype: A much larger clone is a single base away; this may be a read error. The rearrangement links TRBV12-3 or TRBV12-4 to TRBJ1-1, with D tentatively TRBD1 (6 bases). This CDR3 spans 17 amino acids. The CDR3 coding sequence is TGTACCAGCAGCCCCCCATCCAGAGGGGGTATGAACACTGAAGCTTTCTTT. Translating it yields CTSSPPSRGGMNTEAFF.

This clonotype was observed at least ten times. This sequence joins TRBV13 and TRBJ2-7; 7 bases match TRBD1. From germline, CDR1 is PRHDT and CDR2 FYEKMQ (reference sequence). The CDR3 has 14 residues. J lost 2 bases, V lost 5 bases, and 6 bases had no gene match. CDR3 sequence (DNA): TGTGCCAGCAGCCCAGGGACAGCAGCCTACGAGCAGTACTTC. Protein product: CASSPGTAAYEQYF.

The V call is TRBV29-1, the J call TRBJ1-2; no firm D call. The CDR3 spans 12 residues. V lost 5 bases, J lost 0 bases, and 7 bases lay in between. The V gene's germline CDR1 is SQVTM and CDR2 ANQGSEA. The CDR3 DNA reads as TGCAGCGTTTGGGCAGCTAACTATGGCTACACCTTC. Residues: CSVWAANYGYTF. Using reference TRBV29-1 and TRBJ1-2 for the parts outside the CDR3, the full variable domain is SAVISQKPSRDICQRGTSLTIQCQVDSQVTMMFWYRQQPGQSLTLIATANQGSEATYESGFVIDKFPISRPNLTFSTLTVSNMSPEDSSIYLCSVWAANYGYTFGSGTRLTVV.

The table lists this clonotype with a few counts. This sequence joins TRBV19 and TRBJ2-1, with D possibly being TRBD2 (6 bases). The V end was cut by 6 bases, the J end by 0 bases, with 12 bases between. The V gene's germline CDR1 is LNHDA and CDR2 SQIVND (reference sequence). This CDR3 region has 15 residues. This CDR3 reads CASRTRGSSYNEQFF. For the CDR3, the DNA is TGTGCCAGTAGAACCCGGGGGAGCTCCTACAATGAGCAGTTCTTC.

This clonotype was recorded many times. The chain carries TRBV14 and TRBJ2-7; 8 nucleotides line up with TRBD2. This CDR3 region has 16 residues. The germline V gene has CDR1 SGHDN and CDR2 FVKESK. J gave up 6 bases and V 3 bases, and 13 bases lay outside the gene matches. For the CDR3, the DNA is TGTGCCAGCAGCCAGCTGGGGACTAGTGTCTCAGCCGAGCAGTACTTC. Residues: CASSQLGTSVSAEQYF.

This clonotype was seen only a few times. The chain uses TRBV20-1 and TRBJ1-1; 9 bases are shared with TRBD1. CDR1 and CDR2 (germline): DFQATT, SNEGSKA (reference sequence). The CDR3 has 18 residues. Unmatched junction bases numbered 21, after V lost 3 bases and J lost 7 bases. In nucleotides, the CDR3 is TGCAGTGCTAGGGGGGACAGGGTCGTGGGACCTGATTGGGGTGAAGCTTTCTTT. Protein product: CSARGDRVVGPDWGEAFF.

The J gene is TRBJ1-5, the V gene TRBV19, with 7 positions matching TRBD1. The CDR3 totals 14 residues. Germline CDR1 is LNHDA and CDR2 is SQIVND (reference sequence). The J segment lost 9 bases and the V segment lost 2 bases, leaving 7 bases of the junction unmatched. CDR3 sequence reads: CASSIRRGLGPQHF. CDR3 nucleotide sequence: TGTGCCAGTAGTATAAGGAGGGGGCTTGGGCCCCAGCATTTT. Variable domain in full (rest from reference TRBV19 and TRBJ1-5): DGGITQSPKYLFRKEGQNVTLSCEQNLNHDAMYWYRQDPGQGLRLIYYSQIVNDFQKGDIAEGYSVSREKKESFPLTVTSAQKNPTAFYLCASSIRRGLGPQHFGDGTRLSIL.